This TCR beta chain was sequenced during a study of cytomegalovirus exposure and HLA in healthy donors. General study results and limits: Researchers counted 164 TCR beta chains as cytomegalovirus-associated. HLA-A and HLA-B allele assignments for most subjects were reportedly predicted accurately using TCR beta sequences. The study had only CMV serostatus as immune exposure information. It was taken for granted in presence/absence analyses that sequencing depth across donors was roughly uniform.

Primers for the PCR totalled 60 Vbeta and 13 Jbeta. Method: immunoSEQ multiplex PCR; TCRdb's copy keeps in-frame clones and lacks some. Of about 80,000 clones listed, around 62% are singletons. With regard to this clone: The target antigen is unknown.

There are 14 residues in the CDR3. Deletions cut 0 bases from V and 4 bases from J, with 9 bases between. Germline CDR1 reads SGHNT; CDR2 reads YYREEE (reference sequence). The origin of this receptor is a male donor in good health and CMV-seropositive. Sequencing was carried out using PBMCs. This chain links TRBV5-4 with TRBJ2-3; D unresolved. The CDR3 is CASSLVADSDTQYF. CDR3 coding DNA: TGTGCCAGCAGCTTGGTAGCAGACTCAGATACGCAGTATTTT.